This is a list of T cell receptor beta chains from one sample in a study of neurological immune-mediated disorders. TCRdb called the 5' RACE reads again in MiXCR, with one record for every CDR3 protein. The sample has some 89,000 distinct CDR3 sequences; around 4.5% are singletons. The material sequenced was PBMCs. These receptors originate from a woman aged 60-70 years with multiple sclerosis. Both conserved end residues are part of each CDR3. Fields, in order: clone size, D gene, V gene, J gene, CDR3 protein, CDR3 DNA. The D gene is left open where the match is weak. The size entry is marked missing in some rows and otherwise reads once, few, many or a size class.

size: many; D: TRBD2; V: TRBV20-1; J: TRBJ2-3; CDR3: CSAKVAGVTDTQYF; DNA: TGCAGTGCTAAAGTAGCGGGGGTCACAGATACGCAGTATTTT
size: many; D: NA; V: TRBV11-2; J: TRBJ2-3; CDR3: CASSLGGGGDTQYF; DNA: TGTGCCAGCAGCTTGGGGGGAGGGGGAGATACGCAGTATTTT
size: many; D: NA; V: TRBV27; J: TRBJ1-2; CDR3: CASGRGYGYTF; DNA: TGTGCCAGCGGACGGGGGTATGGCTACACCTTC
size: NA; D: TRBD1; V: TRBV7-8; J: TRBJ2-2; CDR3: CASSPDRGVTGELFF; DNA: TGTGCCAGCAGCCCCGACAGGGGAGTAACCGGGGAGCTGTTTTTT
size: many; D: NA; V: TRBV6-5; J: TRBJ1-1; CDR3: CASSYEGGSNTEAFF; DNA: TGTGCCAGCAGTTACGAAGGGGGTTCGAACACTGAAGCTTTCTTT
size: NA; D: NA; V: TRBV25-1; J: TRBJ2-3; CDR3: CASSVRWSITDTQYF; DNA: TGTGCCAGCAGTGTCAGGTGGAGTATCACAGATACGCAGTATTTT
size: NA; D: TRBD2; V: TRBV29-1; J: TRBJ2-1; CDR3: CSHGRVAGGPAEQFF; DNA: TGCAGCCATGGGCGGGTAGCGGGGGGACCAGCAGAGCAGTTCTTC
size: many; D: NA; V: TRBV5-1; J: TRBJ2-3; CDR3: CASSLGEAGTDTQYF; DNA: TGCGCCAGCAGCTTGGGGGAGGCTGGCACAGATACGCAGTATTTT
size: many; D: TRBD1; V: TRBV28; J: TRBJ1-5; CDR3: CASRAPQTGYQPQHF; DNA: TGTGCCAGCAGAGCTCCTCAGACAGGGTACCAGCCCCAGCATTTT
size: many; D: NA; V: TRBV2; J: TRBJ2-5; CDR3: CASSHRWETQYF; DNA: TGTGCCAGCAGTCACCGGTGGGAGACCCAGTACTTC
size: many; D: NA; V: TRBV4-1; J: TRBJ1-1; CDR3: CASSPPGRVASEAFF; DNA: TGCGCCAGCAGCCCCCCCGGCAGGGTAGCTTCTGAAGCTTTCTTT
size: many; D: NA; V: TRBV20-1; J: TRBJ2-7; CDR3: CSARAGPYEQYF; DNA: TGCAGTGCTAGGGCGGGACCTTACGAGCAGTACTTC
size: many; D: TRBD2; V: TRBV9; J: TRBJ2-1; CDR3: CASSPRLAGGRHEQFF; DNA: TGTGCCAGCAGCCCCAGACTAGCGGGGGGGAGGCATGAGCAGTTCTTC
size: many; D: TRBD2; V: TRBV5-5; J: TRBJ2-3; CDR3: CASSFLAGGIDTQYF; DNA: TGTGCCAGCAGCTTCCTAGCGGGGGGAATAGATACGCAGTATTTT
size: many; D: NA; V: TRBV5-1; J: TRBJ2-5; CDR3: CASSFGRETQYF; DNA: TGCGCCAGCAGCTTTGGAAGGGAGACCCAGTACTTC
size: many; D: TRBD1; V: TRBV12-3/TRBV12-4; J: TRBJ1-1; CDR3: CASRPGQGAGLNTEAFF; DNA: TGTGCCAGCAGACCGGGACAGGGGGCCGGCCTGAACACTGAAGCTTTCTTT
size: many; D: NA; V: TRBV20-1; J: TRBJ1-2; CDR3: CSARVGPGGYTF; DNA: TGCAGTGCTAGAGTGGGCCCGGGGGGTTACACCTTC
size: many; D: TRBD2; V: TRBV14; J: TRBJ2-7; CDR3: CASSQAGGVPQYF; DNA: TGTGCCAGCAGCCAAGCTGGGGGGGTTCCGCAGTACTTC
size: many; D: TRBD2; V: TRBV5-1; J: TRBJ2-3; CDR3: CASSQGLAGDPYTNTQYF; DNA: TGCGCCAGCAGCCAAGGACTAGCGGGGGATCCCTACACGAATACGCAGTATTTT
size: many; D: NA; V: TRBV20-1; J: TRBJ2-3; CDR3: CSARGLTDTQYF; DNA: TGCAGTGCTAGAGGACTTACAGATACGCAGTATTTT
size: many; D: TRBD1; V: TRBV5-1; J: TRBJ2-2; CDR3: CASSLEGQATGELFF; DNA: TGCGCCAGCAGCTTGGAAGGACAGGCCACCGGGGAGCTGTTTTTT
size: NA; D: TRBD2; V: TRBV20-1; J: TRBJ2-4; CDR3: CSAKGSSGEAFSIQYF; DNA: TGCAGTGCCAAGGGGTCTAGCGGGGAGGCCTTTAGCATTCAGTACTTC
size: many; D: NA; V: TRBV9; J: TRBJ2-7; CDR3: CASSVGRSSSYEQYF; DNA: TGTGCCAGCAGCGTAGGGCGGTCAAGCTCCTACGAGCAGTACTTC
size: many; D: TRBD1; V: TRBV3-1; J: TRBJ1-2; CDR3: CASSQEGTVSYGYTF; DNA: TGTGCCAGCAGCCAAGAGGGGACAGTTAGCTATGGCTACACCTTC
size: many; D: TRBD2; V: TRBV12-3/TRBV12-4; J: TRBJ2-1; CDR3: CASSFSGGANNEQFF; DNA: TGTGCCAGCAGTTTTAGCGGGGGGGCGAACAATGAGCAGTTCTTC
size: many; D: NA; V: TRBV5-1; J: TRBJ2-7; CDR3: CASSLERYEQYF; DNA: TGCGCCAGCAGCTTAGAGCGTTACGAGCAGTACTTC
size: many; D: NA; V: TRBV30; J: TRBJ1-5; CDR3: CALGKGQPQHF; DNA: TGTGCCCTGGGGAAAGGTCAGCCCCAGCATTTT
size: many; D: TRBD1; V: TRBV7-8; J: TRBJ1-1; CDR3: CASSLVRPIGGLAEAFF; DNA: TGTGCCAGCAGCTTAGTACGCCCGATAGGGGGCTTGGCTGAAGCTTTCTTT
size: many; D: NA; V: TRBV5-1; J: TRBJ1-4; CDR3: CASRLTLLRQEEKLFF; DNA: TGCGCCAGCAGATTGACCCTGCTTCGTCAGGAGGAAAAACTGTTTTTT
size: few; D: NA; V: TRBV19; J: TRBJ1-1; CDR3: CASRMPGGFTEAFF; DNA: TGTGCCAGTAGGATGCCGGGGGGGTTCACTGAAGCTTTCTTT
size: many; D: NA; V: TRBV5-1; J: TRBJ2-2; CDR3: CASSMNTGELFF; DNA: TGCGCCAGCAGCATGAACACCGGGGAGCTGTTTTTT
size: many; D: TRBD1; V: TRBV15; J: TRBJ2-3; CDR3: CATSRDYGGQGDTQYF; DNA: TGTGCCACCAGCAGAGATTACGGGGGACAGGGTGATACGCAGTATTTT
size: many; D: NA; V: TRBV7-2; J: TRBJ1-6; CDR3: CASSLGYNSPLHF; DNA: TGTGCCAGCAGCTTAGGATATAATTCACCCCTCCACTTT
size: many; D: NA; V: TRBV5-1; J: TRBJ1-2; CDR3: CASSWDNYGYTF; DNA: TGCGCCAGCAGCTGGGACAACTATGGCTACACCTTC
size: many; D: TRBD1; V: TRBV9; J: TRBJ2-7; CDR3: CASSPQGAYYEQYF; DNA: TGTGCCAGCAGCCCACAGGGGGCCTACTACGAGCAGTACTTC
size: many; D: NA; V: TRBV9; J: TRBJ2-7; CDR3: CASSGRGSGGAYEQYF; DNA: TGTGCCAGCAGCGGTCGGGGTTCAGGAGGGGCCTACGAGCAGTACTTC
size: many; D: NA; V: TRBV20-1; J: TRBJ2-1; CDR3: CSALRAGVSNEQFF; DNA: TGCAGTGCTCTCCGAGCCGGGGTAAGCAATGAGCAGTTCTTC
size: many; D: NA; V: TRBV6-1; J: TRBJ1-1; CDR3: CASQIDPNTEAFF; DNA: TGTGCCAGCCAGATCGACCCGAACACTGAAGCTTTCTTT
size: many; D: TRBD1; V: TRBV4-2; J: TRBJ1-2; CDR3: CASSPSAGGQGDYGYTF; DNA: TGTGCCAGCAGCCCAAGCGCCGGGGGACAGGGGGACTATGGCTACACCTTC
size: many; D: NA; V: TRBV6-2/TRBV6-3; J: TRBJ2-2; CDR3: CASNPWTGELFF; DNA: TGTGCCAGCAATCCGTGGACCGGGGAGCTGTTTTTT
size: many; D: NA; V: TRBV5-1; J: TRBJ2-1; CDR3: CASSENRGQFF; DNA: TGCGCCAGCAGCGAAAATAGGGGGCAGTTCTTC
size: many; D: NA; V: TRBV12-3/TRBV12-4; J: TRBJ2-5; CDR3: CASRTSLLQETQYF; DNA: TGTGCCAGCAGGACTAGTCTCCTCCAAGAGACCCAGTACTTC